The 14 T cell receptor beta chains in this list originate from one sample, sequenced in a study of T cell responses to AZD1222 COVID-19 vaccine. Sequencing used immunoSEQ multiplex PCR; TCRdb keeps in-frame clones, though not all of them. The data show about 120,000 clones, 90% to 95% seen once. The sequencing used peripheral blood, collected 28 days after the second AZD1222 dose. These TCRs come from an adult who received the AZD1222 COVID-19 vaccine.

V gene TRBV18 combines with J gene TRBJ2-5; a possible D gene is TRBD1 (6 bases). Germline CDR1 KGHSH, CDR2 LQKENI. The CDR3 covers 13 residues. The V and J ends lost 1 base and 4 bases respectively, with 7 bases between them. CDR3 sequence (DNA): TGTGCCAGCTCACCACTAGGGGGAGAGACCCAGTACTTC. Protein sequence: CASSPLGGETQYF. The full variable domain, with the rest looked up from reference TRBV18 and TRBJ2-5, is NAGVMQNPRHLVRRRGQEARLRCSPMKGHSHVYWYRQLPEEGLKFMVYLQKENIIDESGMPKERFSAEFPKEGPSILRIQQVVRGDSAAYFCASSPLGGETQYFGPGTRLLVL.

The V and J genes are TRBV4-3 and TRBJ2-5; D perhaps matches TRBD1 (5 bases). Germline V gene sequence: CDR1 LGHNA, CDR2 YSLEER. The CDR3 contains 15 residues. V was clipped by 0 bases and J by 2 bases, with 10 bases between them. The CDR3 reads CASSQDWGRQETQYF. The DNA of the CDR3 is TGCGCCAGCAGCCAAGATTGGGGCCGACAAGAGACCCAGTACTTC.

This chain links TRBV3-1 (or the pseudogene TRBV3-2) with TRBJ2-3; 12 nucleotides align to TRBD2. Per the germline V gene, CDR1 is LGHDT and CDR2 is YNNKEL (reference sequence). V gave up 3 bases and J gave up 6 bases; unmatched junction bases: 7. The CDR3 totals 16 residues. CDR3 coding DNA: TGTGCCAGCAGCCAGTTCGGAGGGACTAGCGGGGATACGCAGTATTTT. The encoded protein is CASSQFGGTSGDTQYF.

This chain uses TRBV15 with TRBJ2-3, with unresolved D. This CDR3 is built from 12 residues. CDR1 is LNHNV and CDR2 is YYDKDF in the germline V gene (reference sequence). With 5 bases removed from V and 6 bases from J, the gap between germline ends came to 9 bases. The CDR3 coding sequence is TGTGCCACCAGCCACCCAGTCGATACGCAGTATTTT. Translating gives CATSHPVDTQYF.

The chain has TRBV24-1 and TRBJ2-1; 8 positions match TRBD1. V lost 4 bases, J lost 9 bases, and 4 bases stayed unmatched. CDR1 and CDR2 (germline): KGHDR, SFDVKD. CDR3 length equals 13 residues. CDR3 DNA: TGTGCCACCAGTGACCCTGACAGGGGTGAGCAGTTCTTC. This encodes CATSDPDRGEQFF.

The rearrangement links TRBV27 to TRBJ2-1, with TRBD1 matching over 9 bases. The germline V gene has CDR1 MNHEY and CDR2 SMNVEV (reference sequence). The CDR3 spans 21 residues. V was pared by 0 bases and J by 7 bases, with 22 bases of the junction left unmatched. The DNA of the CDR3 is TGTGCCAGCAGTTTATCAGTGAGAACAATCTTACAGGGGGCGGGGCGAAATGAGCAGTTCTTC. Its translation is CASSLSVRTILQGAGRNEQFF.

The CDR3 sequence is CASSTLIETQYF. The CDR3 DNA is TGTGCCAGCAGCACCCTTATAGAGACCCAGTACTTC. The chain has TRBV7-9 and TRBJ2-5; D is ambiguous. The CDR3 loop spans 12 amino acids. Trimming removed 5 bases from V and 4 bases from J, with 8 bases in between. Germline CDR1 SEHNR, CDR2 FQNEAQ (reference sequence).

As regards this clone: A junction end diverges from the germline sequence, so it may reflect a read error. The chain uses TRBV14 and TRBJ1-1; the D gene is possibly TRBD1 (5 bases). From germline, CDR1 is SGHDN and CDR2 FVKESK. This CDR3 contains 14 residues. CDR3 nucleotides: TGTGCCAGCAGCCAATATGCAGGGAACGCTGAAGCTTTCTTT. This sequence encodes CASSQYAGNAEAFF.

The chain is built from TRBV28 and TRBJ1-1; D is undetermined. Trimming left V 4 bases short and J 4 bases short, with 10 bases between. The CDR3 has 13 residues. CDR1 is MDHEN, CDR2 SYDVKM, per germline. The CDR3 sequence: CASSSPQSTEAFF. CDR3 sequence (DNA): TGTGCCAGCAGTTCCCCCCAGAGCACTGAAGCTTTCTTT. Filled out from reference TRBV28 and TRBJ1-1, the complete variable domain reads DVKVTQSSRYLVKRTGEKVFLECVQDMDHENMFWYRQDPGLGLRLIYFSYDVKMKEKGDIPEGYSVSREKKERFSLILESASTNQTSMYLCASSSPQSTEAFFGQGTRLTVV.

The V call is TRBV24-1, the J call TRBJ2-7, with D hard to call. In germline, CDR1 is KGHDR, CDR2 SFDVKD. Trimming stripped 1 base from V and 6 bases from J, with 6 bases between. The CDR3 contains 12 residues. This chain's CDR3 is CATSDLLGEQYF. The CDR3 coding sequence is TGTGCCACCAGTGATTTACTCGGCGAGCAGTACTTC.

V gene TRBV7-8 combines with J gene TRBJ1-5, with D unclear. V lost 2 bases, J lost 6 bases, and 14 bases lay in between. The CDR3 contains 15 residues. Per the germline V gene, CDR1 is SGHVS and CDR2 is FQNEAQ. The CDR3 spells CASSLLRAGSQPQHF. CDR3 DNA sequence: TGTGCCAGCAGCTTACTACGCGCGGGAAGTCAGCCCCAGCATTTT. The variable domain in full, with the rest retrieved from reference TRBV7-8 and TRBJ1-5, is GAGVSQSPRYKVAKRGQDVALRCDPISGHVSLFWYQQALGQGPEFLTYFQNEAQLDKSGLPSDRFFAERPEGSVSTLKIQRTQQEDSAVYLCASSLLRAGSQPQHFGDGTRLSIL.

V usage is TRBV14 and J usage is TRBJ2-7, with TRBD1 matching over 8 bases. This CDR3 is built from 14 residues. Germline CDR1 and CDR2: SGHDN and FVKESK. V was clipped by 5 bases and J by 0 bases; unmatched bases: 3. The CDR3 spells CASSVGTGSYEQYF. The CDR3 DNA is TGTGCCAGCAGCGTTGGGACAGGCTCCTACGAGCAGTACTTC.

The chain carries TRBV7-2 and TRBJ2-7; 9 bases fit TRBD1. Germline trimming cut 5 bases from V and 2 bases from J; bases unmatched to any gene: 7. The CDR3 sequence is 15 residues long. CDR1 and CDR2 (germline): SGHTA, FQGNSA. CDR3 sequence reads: CASSRTGTGTYEQYF. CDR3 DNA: TGTGCCAGCAGCAGGACCGGGACAGGGACCTACGAGCAGTACTTC.

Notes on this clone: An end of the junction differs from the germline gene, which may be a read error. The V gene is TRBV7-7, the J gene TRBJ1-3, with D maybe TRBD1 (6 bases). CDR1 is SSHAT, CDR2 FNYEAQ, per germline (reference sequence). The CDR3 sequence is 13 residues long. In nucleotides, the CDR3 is TGTGCTAGCAGCCAGGGGACTGGAAACACCATATATTTT. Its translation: CASSQGTGNTIYF.